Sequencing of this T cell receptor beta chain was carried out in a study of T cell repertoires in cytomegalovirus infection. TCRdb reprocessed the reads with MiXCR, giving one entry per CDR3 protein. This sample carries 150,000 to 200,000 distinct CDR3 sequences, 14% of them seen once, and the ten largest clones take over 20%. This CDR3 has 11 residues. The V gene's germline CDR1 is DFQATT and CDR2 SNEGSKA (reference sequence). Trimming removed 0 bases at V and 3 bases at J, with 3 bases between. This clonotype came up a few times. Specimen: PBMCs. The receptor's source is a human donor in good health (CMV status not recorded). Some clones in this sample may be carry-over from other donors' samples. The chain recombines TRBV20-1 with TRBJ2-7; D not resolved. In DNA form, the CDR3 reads TGCAGTGCTAGAGAAAGCTACGAGCAGTACTTC. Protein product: CSARESYEQYF.